The T cell receptor (beta chain) under discussion was sequenced for a study of cytomegalovirus exposure and HLA in healthy donors. Study details: Per a later analysis, the approximately 700 first-cohort and more than 100 validation repertoires shared one platform. Study-level findings and limits: Using the classifier, cytomegalovirus status was reportedly diagnosed with high specificity and sensitivity. Some TCR beta chains (over 150 of them) were listed as cytomegalovirus-associated.

Germline V gives CDR1 SNHLY, CDR2 FYNNEI. Trimming removed 7 bases from V and 5 bases from J, with 9 bases in between. The CDR3 covers 11 residues. While the first cohort had hundreds of subjects, the donors belonged to the separate validation cohort of about 120 subjects. The repertoire was sequenced with immunoSEQ multiplex PCR; TCRdb's copy has only in-frame clones and lacks some. The profile shows approximately 260,000 clones, 75% to 90% of them singletons. As to this clone: Its antigen is unidentified.

The rearrangement joins TRBV2 to TRBJ2-7; D remains ambiguous. The sample comprised PBMCs. This clonotype originated in a woman aged 25-40 years in good health and CMV-seropositive. This CDR3 is CASIRFDEQYF. The CDR3 DNA reads TGTGCCAGCATCCGGTTTGACGAGCAGTACTTC. The full variable domain, rest sourced from reference TRBV2 and TRBJ2-7, is EPEVTQTPSHQVTQMGQEVILRCVPISNHLYFYWYRQILGQKVEFLVSFYNNEISEKSEIFDDQFSVERPDGSNFTLKIRSTKLEDSAMYFCASIRFDEQYFGPGTRLTVT.